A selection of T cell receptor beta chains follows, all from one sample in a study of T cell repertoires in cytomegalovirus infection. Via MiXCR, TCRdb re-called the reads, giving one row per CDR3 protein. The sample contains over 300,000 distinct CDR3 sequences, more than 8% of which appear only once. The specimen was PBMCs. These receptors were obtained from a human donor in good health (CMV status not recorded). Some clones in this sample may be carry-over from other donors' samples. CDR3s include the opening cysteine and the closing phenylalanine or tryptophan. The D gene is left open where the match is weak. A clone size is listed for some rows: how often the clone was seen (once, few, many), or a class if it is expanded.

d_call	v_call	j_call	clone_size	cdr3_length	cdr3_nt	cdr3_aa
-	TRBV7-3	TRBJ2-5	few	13	TGTGCCAGCAGCTCCACAGTGAGGGAGACCCAGTACTTC	CASSSTVRETQYF
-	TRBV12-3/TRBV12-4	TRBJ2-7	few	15	TGTGCCAGCAGTTTTAGGGACGGCCGTCGGGACGAGCAGTACTTC	CASSFRDGRRDEQYF
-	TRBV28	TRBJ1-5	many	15	TGTGCCAGCAGTTTAGGGTACCTTAGCAATCAGCCCCAGCATTTT	CASSLGYLSNQPQHF
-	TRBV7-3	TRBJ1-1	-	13	TGTGCCAGCAGCTGGGAACTGAACGCTGAAGCTTTCTTT	CASSWELNAEAFF
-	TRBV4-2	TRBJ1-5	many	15	TGTGCCAGCAGCCAAGGAGATAGAGGATATCAGCCCCAGCATTTT	CASSQGDRGYQPQHF
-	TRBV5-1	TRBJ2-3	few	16	TGCGCCAGCAGCTTGGCCAAGGGGACCACAACAGATACGCAGTATTTT	CASSLAKGTTTDTQYF
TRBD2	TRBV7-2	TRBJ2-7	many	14	TGTGCCAGCAGCGAGGGACTAGCGGGGGACGAGCAGTACTTC	CASSEGLAGDEQYF
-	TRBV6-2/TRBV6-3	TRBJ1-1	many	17	TGTGCCAGCAGTTACGTCAGGGGCAGTGGTTTGAACACTGAAGCTTTCTTT	CASSYVRGSGLNTEAFF
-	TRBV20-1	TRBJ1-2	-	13	TGCAGTGCTTCTTTACAGGAGAACTATGGCTACACCTTC	CSASLQENYGYTF
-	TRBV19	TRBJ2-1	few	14	TGTGCCAGTAGTATAGCGGCTTCCTACAATGAGCAGTTCTTC	CASSIAASYNEQFF
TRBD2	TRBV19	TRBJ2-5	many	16	TGTGCCAGTAGTACAAAAGGACTAGCGGGGGGACAGACCCAGTACTTC	CASSTKGLAGGQTQYF
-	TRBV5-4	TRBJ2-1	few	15	TGTGCCAGCAGCTTAGAACAGGCCCCCTACAATGAGCAGTTCTTC	CASSLEQAPYNEQFF
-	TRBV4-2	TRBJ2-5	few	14	TGTGCCAGCAGCCAAGGAAAATCCCAAGAGACCCAGTACTTC	CASSQGKSQETQYF
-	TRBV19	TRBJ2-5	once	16	TGTGCCAGTAGTAGTGGGAGCCACCAGTACCAAGAGACCCAGTACTTC	CASSSGSHQYQETQYF
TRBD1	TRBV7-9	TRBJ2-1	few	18	TGTGCCAGCAGCTTTCTGCCAGGGGGAATATCCTACTACAATGAGCAGTTCTTC	CASSFLPGGISYYNEQFF
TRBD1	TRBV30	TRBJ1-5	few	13	TGTGCCTGGGCGACAGGGGGCAGGCAGCCCCAGCATTTT	CAWATGGRQPQHF
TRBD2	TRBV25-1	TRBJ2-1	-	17	TGTGCCAGCAGTGAAGGACCTAGCGGGAGCCTTCGGGGGGAGCAGTTCTTC	CASSEGPSGSLRGEQFF
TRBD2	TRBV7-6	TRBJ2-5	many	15	TGTGCCAGCAGGCCGGTAGCGGGAGGCCAAGAGACCCAGTACTTC	CASRPVAGGQETQYF
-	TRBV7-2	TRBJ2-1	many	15	TGTGCCAGCAGTTTTCAGGGCGGGCGCTACAATGAGCAGTTCTTC	CASSFQGGRYNEQFF
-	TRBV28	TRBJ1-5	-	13	TGTGCCAGCAGTTTCGTTAGCAATCAGCCCCAGCATTTT	CASSFVSNQPQHF
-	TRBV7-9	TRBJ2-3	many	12	TGTGCCAGCAGCCTAGTCGTCGATACGCAGTATTTT	CASSLVVDTQYF
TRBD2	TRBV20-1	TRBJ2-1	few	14	TGCAGTGCTAGCGGACTAGCGGGTGACAATGAGCAGTTCTTC	CSASGLAGDNEQFF
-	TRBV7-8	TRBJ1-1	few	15	TGTGCCAGCAGCTTGAATAATTTCCGGGACACTGAAGCTTTCTTT	CASSLNNFRDTEAFF
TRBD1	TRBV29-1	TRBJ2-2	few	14	TGCAGCGGAAAGGACAGGAAAAACACCGGGGAGCTGTTTTTT	CSGKDRKNTGELFF
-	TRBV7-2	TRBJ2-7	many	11	TGTGCCAGCAGCCGGTCCTACGAGCAGTACTTC	CASSRSYEQYF
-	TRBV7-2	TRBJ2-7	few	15	TGTGCCAGCAGCTCAGTTGCGGACGCCTCCTACGAGCAGTACTTC	CASSSVADASYEQYF
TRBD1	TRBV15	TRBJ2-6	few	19	TGTGCCACCAGCAGAGAGGGGGACAGGCGCCGCTCTGGGGCCAACGTCCTGACTTTC	CATSREGDRRRSGANVLTF
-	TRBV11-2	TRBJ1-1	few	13	TGTGCCAGCAGCTTACCGGGGCGAGTATTAGCTTTCTTT	CASSLPGRVLAFF
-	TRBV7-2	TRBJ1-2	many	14	TGTGCCAGCAGCTTAGGCTATGCTAACTATGGCTACACCTTC	CASSLGYANYGYTF
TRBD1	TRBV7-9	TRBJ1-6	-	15	TGTGCCAGCAGCTTATACGGACAGGGTAATTCACCCCTCCACTTT	CASSLYGQGNSPLHF
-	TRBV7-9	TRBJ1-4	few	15	TGTGCCAGCAGCGTAGCGGGCGGGAGGAGTGAAAAACTGTTTTTT	CASSVAGGRSEKLFF
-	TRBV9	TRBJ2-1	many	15	TGTGCCAGCAGCGTAAGGGGGGCGGGTTACAATGAGCAGTTCTTC	CASSVRGAGYNEQFF
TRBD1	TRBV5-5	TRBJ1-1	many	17	TGTGCCAGCAGCTTGGCTTGGGCAGGGGGTACGAACACTGAAGCTTTCTTT	CASSLAWAGGTNTEAFF
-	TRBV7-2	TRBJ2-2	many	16	TGTGCCAGCACCCCCCCGAGCAGGGCGAACACCGGGGAGCTGTTTTTT	CASTPPSRANTGELFF
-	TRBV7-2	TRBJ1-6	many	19	TGTGCCAGCAGCTTAGGGCGGCAGACAATGAGCTCCTATAATTCACCCCTCCACTTT	CASSLGRQTMSSYNSPLHF
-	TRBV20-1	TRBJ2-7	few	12	TGCAGTGCTAGAGTCTTCGACTACGAGCAGTACTTC	CSARVFDYEQYF
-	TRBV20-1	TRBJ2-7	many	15	TGCAGTGCTAATGTTGCCCTGGGGATCTCCTACGAGCAGTACTTC	CSANVALGISYEQYF
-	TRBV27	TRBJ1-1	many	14	TGTGCCAGCAGCCTTAGACAGACGAACACTGAAGCTTTCTTT	CASSLRQTNTEAFF
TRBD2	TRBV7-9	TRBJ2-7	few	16	TGTGCCAGCAGCTTCTCCGGACTAGCGGGAGTGGTAGAGCAGTACTTC	CASSFSGLAGVVEQYF
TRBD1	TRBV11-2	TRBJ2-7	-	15	TGTGCCAGCAGCTTACAACAGGGGGCGATTAGCGAGCAGTACTTC	CASSLQQGAISEQYF
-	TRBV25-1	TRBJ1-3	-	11	TGTGCCACCATGAGAGGAAACACCATATATTTT	CATMRGNTIYF
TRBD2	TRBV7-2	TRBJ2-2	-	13	TGTGCCAGCAGGGGCGGGGGACCCGGGGAGCTGTTTTTT	CASRGGGPGELFF
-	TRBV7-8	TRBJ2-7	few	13	TGTGCCAGCAGCCCCAGGAAGGGTTACGAGCAGTACTTC	CASSPRKGYEQYF
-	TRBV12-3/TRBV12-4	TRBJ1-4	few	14	TGTGCCAGCAGTTTACGGCCGACACCTGAAAAACTGTTTTTT	CASSLRPTPEKLFF
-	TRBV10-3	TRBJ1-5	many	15	TGTGCCATCAGTGATGGTCATTATAGCAATCAGCCCCAGCATTTT	CAISDGHYSNQPQHF
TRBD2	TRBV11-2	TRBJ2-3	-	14	TGTGCCAGCAGCCAACTAGCGGGTGACGGTACGCAGTATTTT	CASSQLAGDGTQYF
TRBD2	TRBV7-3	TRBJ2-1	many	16	TGTGCCAGCAGCATCAGAGCGGGAGGGGGCCACAATGAGCAGTTCTTC	CASSIRAGGGHNEQFF
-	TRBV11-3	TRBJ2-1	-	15	TGTGCCAGCAGCCCATCCCACGGGGTAGGCAATGAGCAGTTCTTC	CASSPSHGVGNEQFF
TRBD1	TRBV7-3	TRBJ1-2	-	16	TGTGCCAGCAGCCGATTCGGGACAGGGAAAGGTTGGTGCTACACCTTC	CASSRFGTGKGWCYTF
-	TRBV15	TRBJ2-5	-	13	TGTGCCACCAGCAGGGACAGAAGAGAGACCCAGTACTTC	CATSRDRRETQYF
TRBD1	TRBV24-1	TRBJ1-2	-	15	TGTGCCACCAGTGATCCTACCCCGGACAGGGGAGGCTACACCTTC	CATSDPTPDRGGYTF